The sequence of this TCR beta chain was determined in a study of cytomegalovirus exposure and HLA in healthy donors. Study-level information: Out of approximately 170 million T cells, an earlier analysis found 117 million unique TCR beta sequences in total.

This PCR relied on a set of 60 Vbeta primers and 13 Jbeta primers. Method: immunoSEQ multiplex PCR; TCRdb's copy keeps in-frame clones and lacks some. This table has 90,000 to 130,000 clones, approximately 78% appearing once. This clone has just a few counts. Its antigen remains unknown. Study-wide points: Common viral pathogens seemed to be connected with several of the most significant clusters, according to a later analysis. Indistinguishability led to the exclusion of some V segments, TRBV6-2 and TRBV6-3 included.

Trimming removed 3 bases from V and 0 bases from J, with 11 bases in between. The CDR3 is made up of 15 amino acids. Per germline, CDR1 LNHDA and CDR2 SQIVND (reference sequence). The J gene is TRBJ2-5, the V gene TRBV19; tentatively, D is TRBD2 (6 bases). The sequencing sample was made of PBMCs. This clonotype was sampled from a woman aged 30 to 39 in good health and CMV-seronegative. This CDR3 is CASSMGGRYQETQYF. The DNA of the CDR3 is TGTGCCAGTAGTATGGGGGGAAGATACCAAGAGACCCAGTACTTC.